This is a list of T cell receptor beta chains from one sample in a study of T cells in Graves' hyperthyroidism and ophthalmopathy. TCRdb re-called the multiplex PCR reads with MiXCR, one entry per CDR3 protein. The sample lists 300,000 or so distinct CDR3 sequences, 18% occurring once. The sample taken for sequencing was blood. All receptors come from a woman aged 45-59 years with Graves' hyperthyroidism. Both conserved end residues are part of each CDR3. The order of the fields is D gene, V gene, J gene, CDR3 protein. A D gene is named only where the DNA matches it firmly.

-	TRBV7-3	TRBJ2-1	CASSRQGISYNEQFF
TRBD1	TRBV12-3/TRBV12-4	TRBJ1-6	CASRGTVNSPLHF
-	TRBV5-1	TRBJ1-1	CASSFDGISTEAFF
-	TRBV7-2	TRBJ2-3	CASSLIGGSTDTQYF
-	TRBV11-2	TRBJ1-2	CASSLIRDYGYTF
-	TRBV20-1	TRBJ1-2	CSASMGTPFSGYTF
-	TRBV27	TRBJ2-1	CASSPTTPFNNEQFF
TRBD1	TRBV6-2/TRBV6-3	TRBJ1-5	CASTHRGPQPQHF
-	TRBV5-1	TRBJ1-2	CASSFSSHYGYTF
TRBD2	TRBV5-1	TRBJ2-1	CASSFTPIAGMAYNEQFF
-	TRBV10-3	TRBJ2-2	CAIRRQTNTGELFF
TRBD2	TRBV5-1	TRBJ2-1	CASSLLAGTYNEQFF
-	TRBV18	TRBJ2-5	CASSPVGGQETQYF
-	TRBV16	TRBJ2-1	CASSQGVGAYNEQFF
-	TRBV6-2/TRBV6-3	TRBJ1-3	CASSYSRAGYRNTIYF
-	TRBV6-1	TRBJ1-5	CASSPGGQFQPQHF
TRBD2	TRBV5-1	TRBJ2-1	CASSLAAREGNEQFF
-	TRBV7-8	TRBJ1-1	CASSLGAGLNTEAFF
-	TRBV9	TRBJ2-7	CASSGGADGWDQQYF
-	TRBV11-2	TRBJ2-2	CASSLGPGTTGELFF